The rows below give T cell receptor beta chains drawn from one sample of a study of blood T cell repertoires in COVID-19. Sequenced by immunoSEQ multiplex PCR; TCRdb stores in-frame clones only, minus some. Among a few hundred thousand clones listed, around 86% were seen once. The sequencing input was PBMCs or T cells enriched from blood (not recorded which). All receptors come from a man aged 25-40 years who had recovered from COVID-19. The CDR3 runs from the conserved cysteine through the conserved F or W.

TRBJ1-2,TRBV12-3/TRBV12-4,CASSPTGVGYTF
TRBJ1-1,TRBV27,CASRRIDRPYTEAFF
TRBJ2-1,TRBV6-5,CASTRGFYNEQFF
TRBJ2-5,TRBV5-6,CASSFEPTSGLFQKAQYF
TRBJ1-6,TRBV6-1,CASSEDSRQGKSPLHF
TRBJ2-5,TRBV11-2,CASSADRAETQYF
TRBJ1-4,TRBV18,CASSPGQAGTEKLFF
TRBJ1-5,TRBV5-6,CASSFGTGTDQPQHF
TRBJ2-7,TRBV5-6,CASSCIGQGAAPYEQYF
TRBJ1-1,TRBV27,CASRYQGRATEAFF
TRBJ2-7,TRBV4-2,CASSSSRPGSYEQYF
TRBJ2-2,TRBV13,CASRTGTSVNTGELFF
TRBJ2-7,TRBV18,CTSSGRLAGEEQYF
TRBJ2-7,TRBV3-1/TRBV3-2,CASSHRQGTYEQYF
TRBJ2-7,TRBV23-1,CASSRDRGSYEQYF
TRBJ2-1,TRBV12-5,CASGLVTRGLERSSYNEQFF
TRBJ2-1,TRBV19,CASSPPGLAAYNEQFF
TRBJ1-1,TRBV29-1,CGVSRAGNAEAFF
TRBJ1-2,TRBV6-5,CASSPETRGWYGYTF
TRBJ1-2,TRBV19,CASSIKKQGANYGYTF
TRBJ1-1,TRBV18,CASSLGQGVTEAFF
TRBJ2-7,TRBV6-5,CASSPSTAATYEQYF
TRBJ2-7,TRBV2,CASSDFYQQGQYF
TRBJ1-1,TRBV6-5,CASSIHGSTEAFF
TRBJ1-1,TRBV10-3,CATSPREGNTEAFF
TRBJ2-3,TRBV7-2,CASSPRWLADSTDTQYF
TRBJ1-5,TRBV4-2,CASSQTGTGWASNQPQHF
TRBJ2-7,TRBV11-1,CASSLGTGHPAEQYF
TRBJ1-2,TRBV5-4,CASSLGTRSGYTF
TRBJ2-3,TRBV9,CASSVAGRRGGAVDTQYF
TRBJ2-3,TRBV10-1,CASSESRERADTQYF
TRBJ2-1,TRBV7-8,CASSLSNYNEQFF
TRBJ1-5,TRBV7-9,CASSSLGGRSNQPQHF
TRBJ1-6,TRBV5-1,CASSRTGYPDVPPLHF
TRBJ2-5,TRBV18,CASSLYLLAGAEETQYF
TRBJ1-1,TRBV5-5,CASSGGHSNTEAFF
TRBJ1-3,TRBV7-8,CASSLDQRGSGNTIYF